Listed below are T cell receptor beta chains from one sample, sequenced in a study of STAT5B mutations in CD4+ large granular lymphocyte leukemia. The protocol was immunoSEQ multiplex PCR, while the TCRdb copy is restricted to in-frame clones and leaves out a portion. This repertoire shows fewer than 45,000 clones, roughly 81% found once; its top ten account for about 3.8%. The material sequenced was CD4+ T cells from blood buffy coats. These receptors were collected from a human donor in good health. The conserved cysteine and the conserved F or W are not part of the CDR3 here.

TRBV18,ASSGAGNTEAF
TRBV7-2,ASSLGAAFEETQY
TRBV2,ASSGETGGTYEQY
TRBV19,ASTTPLTSGKRGEQF
TRBV9,ASSVRADYNEQF
TRBV18,ASSPGLGGDTQY
TRBV2,ASSEGPYNSPLH
TRBV10-3,AISIGTSGTTDTQY
TRBV5-6,ASSFSRDPYRGYT
TRBV29-1,SVEMTGSRNEQY
TRBV5-4,ASSLDRNTGELF
TRBV10-1,ASSFLGGLSNQPQH
TRBV5-8,ASSFGGGLSGANVLT
TRBV10-3,AISGQGTDTQY
TRBV27,ASTSGGYHEQY
TRBV4-1,ASSQDEQGARLYGYT
TRBV5-1,ASSPPGTSSAGELF
TRBV28,ASSFLDGVNTEAF
TRBV5-1,ASSGRTGALQETQY
TRBV30,AWSPFDGPGPQH